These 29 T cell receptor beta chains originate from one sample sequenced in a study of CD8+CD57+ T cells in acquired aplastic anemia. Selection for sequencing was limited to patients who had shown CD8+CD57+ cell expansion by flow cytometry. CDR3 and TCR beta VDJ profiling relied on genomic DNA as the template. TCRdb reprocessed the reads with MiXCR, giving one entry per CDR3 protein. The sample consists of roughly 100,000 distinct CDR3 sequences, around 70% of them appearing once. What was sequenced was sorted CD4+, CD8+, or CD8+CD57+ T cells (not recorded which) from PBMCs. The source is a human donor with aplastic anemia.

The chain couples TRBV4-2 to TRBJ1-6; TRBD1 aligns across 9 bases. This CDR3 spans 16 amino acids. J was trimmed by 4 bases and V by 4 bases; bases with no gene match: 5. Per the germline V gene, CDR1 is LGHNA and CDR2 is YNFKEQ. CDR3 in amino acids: CASSPGTGSYNSPLHF. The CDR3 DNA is TGTGCCAGCAGCCCCGGGACAGGGTCATATAATTCACCCCTCCACTTT.

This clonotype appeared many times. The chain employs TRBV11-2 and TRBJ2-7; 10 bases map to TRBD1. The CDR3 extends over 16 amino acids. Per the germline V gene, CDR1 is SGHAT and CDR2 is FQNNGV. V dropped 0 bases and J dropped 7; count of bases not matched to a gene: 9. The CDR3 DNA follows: TGTGCCAGCAGCTTAGAGCTAAGACAGGGGGCAGGGGAGCAGTACTTC. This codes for CASSLELRQGAGEQYF. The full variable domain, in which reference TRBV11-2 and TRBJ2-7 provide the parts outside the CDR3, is EAGVAQSPRYKIIEKRQSVAFWCNPISGHATLYWYQQILGQGPKLLIQFQNNGVVDDSQLPKDRFSAERLKGVDSTLKIQPAKLEDSAVYLCASSLELRQGAGEQYFGPGTRLTVT.

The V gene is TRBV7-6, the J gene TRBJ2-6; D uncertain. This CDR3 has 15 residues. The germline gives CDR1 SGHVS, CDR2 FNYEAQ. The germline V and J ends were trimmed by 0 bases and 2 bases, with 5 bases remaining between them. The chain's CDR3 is CASSLAGPGANVLTF. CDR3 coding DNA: TGTGCCAGCAGCTTAGCAGGGCCTGGGGCCAACGTCCTGACTTTC.

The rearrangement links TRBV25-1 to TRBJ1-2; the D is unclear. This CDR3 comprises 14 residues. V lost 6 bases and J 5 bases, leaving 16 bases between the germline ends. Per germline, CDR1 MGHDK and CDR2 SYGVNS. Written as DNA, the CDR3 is TGTGCCAGCAGCTTAGTCGCGACGAAATATGGCTACACCTTC. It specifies CASSLVATKYGYTF.

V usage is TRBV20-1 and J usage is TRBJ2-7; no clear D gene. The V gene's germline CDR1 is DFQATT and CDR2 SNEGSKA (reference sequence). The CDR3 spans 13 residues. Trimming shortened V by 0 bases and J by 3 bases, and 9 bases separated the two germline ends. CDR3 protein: CSARDSRVYEQYF. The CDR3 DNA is TGCAGTGCTAGAGATTCCCGGGTCTACGAGCAGTACTTC.

The CDR3 DNA is TGTGCCAGCAGTTTGGGAGGGGGGAAAAACACCATATATTTT. This encodes CASSLGGGKNTIYF. The genes are TRBV2 and TRBJ1-3; possible D gene TRBD1, 6 bases. V was shortened by 5 bases and J by 6 bases, with 14 bases between the two germline ends. There are 14 residues in the CDR3. Germline CDR1 reads SNHLY; CDR2 reads FYNNEI.

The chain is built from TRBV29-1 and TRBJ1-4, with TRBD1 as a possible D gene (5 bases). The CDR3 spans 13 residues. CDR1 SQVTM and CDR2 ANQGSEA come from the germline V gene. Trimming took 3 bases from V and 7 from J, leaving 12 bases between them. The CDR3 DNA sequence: TGCAGCGTTGAGGGGCAGCGGGGTGAAAAACTGTTTTTT. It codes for CSVEGQRGEKLFF.

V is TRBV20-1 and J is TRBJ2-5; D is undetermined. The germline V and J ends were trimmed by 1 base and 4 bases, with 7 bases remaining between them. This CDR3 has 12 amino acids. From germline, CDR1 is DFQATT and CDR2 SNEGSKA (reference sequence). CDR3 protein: CSARGVGETQYF. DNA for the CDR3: TGCAGTGCTAGAGGGGTGGGAGAGACCCAGTACTTC.

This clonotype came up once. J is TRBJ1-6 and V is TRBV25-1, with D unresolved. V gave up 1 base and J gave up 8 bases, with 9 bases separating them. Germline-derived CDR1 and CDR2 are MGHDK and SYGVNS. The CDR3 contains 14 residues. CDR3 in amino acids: CASSELNSYSPLHF. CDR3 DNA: TGTGCCAGCAGTGAATTAAACAGCTATTCACCCCTCCACTTT.

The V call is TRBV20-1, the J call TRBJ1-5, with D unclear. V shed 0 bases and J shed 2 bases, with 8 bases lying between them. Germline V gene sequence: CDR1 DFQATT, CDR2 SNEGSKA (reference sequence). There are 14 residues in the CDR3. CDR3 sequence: CSARDLMGNQPQHF. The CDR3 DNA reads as TGCAGTGCTAGAGATTTGATGGGCAATCAGCCCCAGCATTTT.

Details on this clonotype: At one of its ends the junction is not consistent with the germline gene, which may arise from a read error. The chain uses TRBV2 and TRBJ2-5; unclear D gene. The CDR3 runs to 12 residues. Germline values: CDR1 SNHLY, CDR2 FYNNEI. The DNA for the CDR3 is TGTGCCAGCGGTGAGAGTCTTGGGACCCAGTACTTC. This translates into CASGESLGTQYF.

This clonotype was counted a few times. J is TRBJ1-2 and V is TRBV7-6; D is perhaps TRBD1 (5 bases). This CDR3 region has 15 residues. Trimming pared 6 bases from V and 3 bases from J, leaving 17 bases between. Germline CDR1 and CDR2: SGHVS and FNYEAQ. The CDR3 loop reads CASSLTRGAHYGYTF. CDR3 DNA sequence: TGTGCCAGCAGTCTTACACGGGGCGCGCACTATGGCTACACCTTC.

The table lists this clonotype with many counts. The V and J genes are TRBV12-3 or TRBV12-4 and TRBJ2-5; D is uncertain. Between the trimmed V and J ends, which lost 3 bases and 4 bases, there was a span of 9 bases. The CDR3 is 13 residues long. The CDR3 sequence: CASSFRQRETQYF. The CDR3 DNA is TGTGCCAGCAGTTTTCGTCAGAGAGAGACCCAGTACTTC.

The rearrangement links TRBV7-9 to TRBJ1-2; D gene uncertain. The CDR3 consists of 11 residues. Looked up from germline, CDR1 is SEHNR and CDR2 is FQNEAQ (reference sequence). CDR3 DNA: TGTGCTGCCTCCAGTTACTATGGCTACACCTTC. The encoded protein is CAASSYYGYTF.

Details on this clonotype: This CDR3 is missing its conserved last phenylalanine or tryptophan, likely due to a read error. CDR3 amino acids: CASSLGQQETQYS. Here the CDR3 DNA reads TGTGCCAGCAGCTTGGGACAGCAAGAGACCCAGTACTCC. The rearrangement uses TRBV5-6 and TRBJ2-5; possibly TRBD1 for D (5 bases). This CDR3 spans 13 amino acids. Germline V lookup: CDR1 SGHDT, CDR2 YYEEEE. Trimming shortened V by 0 bases and J by 2 bases, and 5 bases separated the two germline ends.

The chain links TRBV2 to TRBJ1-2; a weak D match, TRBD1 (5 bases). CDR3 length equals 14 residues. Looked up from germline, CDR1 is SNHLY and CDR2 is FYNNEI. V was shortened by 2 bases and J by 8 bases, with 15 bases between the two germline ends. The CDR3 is CASSEIRQGKGYTF. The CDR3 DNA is TGTGCCAGCAGTGAAATCAGGCAGGGTAAAGGCTACACCTTC.

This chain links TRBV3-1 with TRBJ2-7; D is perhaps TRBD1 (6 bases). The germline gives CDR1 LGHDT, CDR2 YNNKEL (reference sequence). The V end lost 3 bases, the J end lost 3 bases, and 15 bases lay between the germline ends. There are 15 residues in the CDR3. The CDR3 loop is CASSHSPPRGYEQYF. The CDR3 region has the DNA TGTGCCAGCAGCCACTCCCCGCCCAGGGGCTACGAGCAGTACTTC.

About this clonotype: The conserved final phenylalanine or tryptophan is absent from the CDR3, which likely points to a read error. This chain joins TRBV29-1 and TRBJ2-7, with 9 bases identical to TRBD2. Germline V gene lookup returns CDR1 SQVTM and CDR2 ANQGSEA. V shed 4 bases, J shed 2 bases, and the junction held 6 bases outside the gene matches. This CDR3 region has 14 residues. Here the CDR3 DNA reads TGCAGCGTTGTAGGACTAGCGAAAGCCTACGAGCAGTACCTC. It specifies CSVVGLAKAYEQYL.

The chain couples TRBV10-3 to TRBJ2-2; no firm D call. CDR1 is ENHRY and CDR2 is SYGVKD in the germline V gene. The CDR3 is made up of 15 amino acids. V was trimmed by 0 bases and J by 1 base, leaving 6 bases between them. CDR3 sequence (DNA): TGTGCCATCAGTGAGTCATCGGTGAACACCGGGGAGCTGTTTTTT. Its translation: CAISESSVNTGELFF.

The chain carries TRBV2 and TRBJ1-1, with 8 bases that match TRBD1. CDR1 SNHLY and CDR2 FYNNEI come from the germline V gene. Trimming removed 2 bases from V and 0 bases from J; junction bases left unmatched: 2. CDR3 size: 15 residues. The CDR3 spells CASSEPQGVNTEAFF. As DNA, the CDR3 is TGTGCCAGCAGTGAACCACAGGGGGTGAACACTGAAGCTTTCTTT.

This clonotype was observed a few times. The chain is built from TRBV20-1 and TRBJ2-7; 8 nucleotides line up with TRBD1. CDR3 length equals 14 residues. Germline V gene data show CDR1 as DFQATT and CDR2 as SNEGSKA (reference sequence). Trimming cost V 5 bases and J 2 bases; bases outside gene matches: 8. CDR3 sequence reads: CSAHFGTGPYEQYF. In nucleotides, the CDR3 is TGCAGTGCTCATTTCGGGACAGGCCCCTACGAGCAGTACTTC.

The DNA for the CDR3 is TGCAGTGCTAGGGGAGCGGGGGGGTGGAACGAGCAGTACTTC. This gives the protein CSARGAGGWNEQYF. The chain joins TRBV20-1 to TRBJ2-7; TRBD2 agrees at 10 bases. V shed 3 bases and J 5 bases; nucleotides not matched to a gene: 7. The CDR3 loop spans 14 amino acids. Germline CDR1 reads DFQATT; CDR2 reads SNEGSKA (reference sequence).

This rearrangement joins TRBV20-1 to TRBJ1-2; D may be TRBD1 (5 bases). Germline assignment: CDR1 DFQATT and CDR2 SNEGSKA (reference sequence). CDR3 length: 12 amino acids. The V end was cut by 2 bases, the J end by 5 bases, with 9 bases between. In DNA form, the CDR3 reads TGCAGTGCTAGAAGGGGTGAATATGGCTACACCTTC. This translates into CSARRGEYGYTF.

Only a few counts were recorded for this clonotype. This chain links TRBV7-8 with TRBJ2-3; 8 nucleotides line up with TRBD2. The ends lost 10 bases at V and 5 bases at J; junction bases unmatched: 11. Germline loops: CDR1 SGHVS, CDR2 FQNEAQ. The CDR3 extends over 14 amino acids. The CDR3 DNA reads TGTGCCACATACAGGGCGGGAGGATTAGATACGCAGTATTTT. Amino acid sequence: CATYRAGGLDTQYF.

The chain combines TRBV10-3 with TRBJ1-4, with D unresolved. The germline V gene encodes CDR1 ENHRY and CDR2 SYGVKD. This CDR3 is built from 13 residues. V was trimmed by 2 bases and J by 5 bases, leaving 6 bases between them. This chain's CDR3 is CAISERSNEKLFF. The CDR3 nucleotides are TGTGCCATCAGTGAGCGGTCGAATGAAAAACTGTTTTTT.

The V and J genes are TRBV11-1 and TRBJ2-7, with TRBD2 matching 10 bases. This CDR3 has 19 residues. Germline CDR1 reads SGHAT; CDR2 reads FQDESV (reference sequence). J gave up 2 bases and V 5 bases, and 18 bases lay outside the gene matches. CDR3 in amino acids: CASSPRADLTSGPTYEQYF. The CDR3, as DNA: TGTGCCAGCAGCCCGCGGGCGGATTTGACTAGCGGGCCAACCTACGAGCAGTACTTC.

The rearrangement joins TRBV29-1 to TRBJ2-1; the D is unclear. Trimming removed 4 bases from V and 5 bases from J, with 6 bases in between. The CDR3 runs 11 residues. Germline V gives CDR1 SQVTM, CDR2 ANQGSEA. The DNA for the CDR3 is TGCAGCGTTGGGATAAACAATGAGCAGTTCTTC. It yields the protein CSVGINNEQFF.

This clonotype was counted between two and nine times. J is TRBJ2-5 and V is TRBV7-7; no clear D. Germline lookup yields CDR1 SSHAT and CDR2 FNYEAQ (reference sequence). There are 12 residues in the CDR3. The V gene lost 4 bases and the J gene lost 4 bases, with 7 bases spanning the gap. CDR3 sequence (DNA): TGTGCCAGCAGCTCTAGTGCAGAGACCCAGTACTTC. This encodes CASSSSAETQYF. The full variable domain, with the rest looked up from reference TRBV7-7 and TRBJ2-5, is GAGVSQSPRYKVTKRGQDVTLRCDPISSHATLYWYQQALGQGPEFLTYFNYEAQPDKSGLPSDRFSAERPEGSISTLTIQRTEQRDSAMYRCASSSSAETQYFGPGTRLLVL.

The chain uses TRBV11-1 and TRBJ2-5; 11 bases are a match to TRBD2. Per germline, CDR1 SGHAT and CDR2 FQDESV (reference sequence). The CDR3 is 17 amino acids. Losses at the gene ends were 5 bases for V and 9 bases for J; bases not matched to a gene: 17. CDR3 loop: CASSPPGLADLVGAQYF. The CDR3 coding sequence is TGTGCCAGCAGCCCTCCGGGACTAGCGGACCTGGTAGGAGCCCAGTACTTC.